This TCR beta chain is drawn from a study of shared clonotypes between healthy human individuals. Libraries were prepared by immunoSEQ multiplex PCR; TCRdb keeps only in-frame clonotypes and omits some of them. The sample contains some 2,500,000 clones, over 85% of which appear only once. Those who donated were healthy HIV-negative adults, with no recent acute infections or vaccinations reported. The V end was cut by 5 bases, the J end by 2 bases, with 13 bases between. The V gene's germline CDR1 is LNHNV and CDR2 YYDKDF (reference sequence). This CDR3 has 14 amino acids. This rearrangement joins TRBV15 to TRBJ2-7; the D gene could be TRBD1 or TRBD2 (5 bases each). This TCR came from a man between 18 and 35 years old in good health. Some clones in this sample may be carry-over from other donors' samples. Source material: naive CD4+ T cells from PBMCs. Subset specified: CD45RA+ positively selected. For the CDR3, the DNA is TGTGCCACCAGCGGGGGTCTATTTACCTACGAGCAGTACTTC. This gives the protein CATSGGLFTYEQYF.